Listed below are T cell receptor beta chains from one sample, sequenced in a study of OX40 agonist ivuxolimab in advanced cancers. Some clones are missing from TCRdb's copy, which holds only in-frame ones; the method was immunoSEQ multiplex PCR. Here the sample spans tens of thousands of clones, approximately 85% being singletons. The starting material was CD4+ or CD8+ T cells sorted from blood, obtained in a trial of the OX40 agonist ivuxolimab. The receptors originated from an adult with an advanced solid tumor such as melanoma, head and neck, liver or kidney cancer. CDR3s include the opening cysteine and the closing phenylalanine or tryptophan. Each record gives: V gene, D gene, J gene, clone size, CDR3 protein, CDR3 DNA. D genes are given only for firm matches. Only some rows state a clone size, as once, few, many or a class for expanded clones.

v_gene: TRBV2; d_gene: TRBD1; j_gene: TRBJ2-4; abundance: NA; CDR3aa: CATGTVENIQYF; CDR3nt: TGTGCCACCGGGACAGTAGAAAACATTCAGTACTTC
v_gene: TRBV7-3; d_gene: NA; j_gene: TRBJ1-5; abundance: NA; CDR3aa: CASSLGRDQPQHF; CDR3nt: TGTGCCAGCAGCTTGGGCCGGGATCAGCCCCAGCATTTT
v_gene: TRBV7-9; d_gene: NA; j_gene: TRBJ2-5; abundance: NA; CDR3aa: CASSLSLETQYF; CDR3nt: TGTGCCAGCAGCTTATCCCTGGAGACCCAGTACTTC
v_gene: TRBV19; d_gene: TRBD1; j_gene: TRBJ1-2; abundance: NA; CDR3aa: CASTVDRGPNYGYTF; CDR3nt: TGTGCCAGTACCGTCGACAGGGGACCCAACTATGGCTACACCTTC
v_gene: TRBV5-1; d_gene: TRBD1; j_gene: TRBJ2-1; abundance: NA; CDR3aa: CASSLTGGLNEQFF; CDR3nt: TGCGCCAGCAGCCTGACAGGGGGTTTGAATGAGCAGTTCTTC
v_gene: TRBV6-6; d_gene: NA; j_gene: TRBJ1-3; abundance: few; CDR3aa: CASTGLKTGNTIYF; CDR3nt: TGTGCCAGCACTGGGCTGAAAACCGGAAACACCATATATTTT
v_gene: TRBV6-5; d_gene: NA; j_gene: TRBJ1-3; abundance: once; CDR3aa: CASSYGNTIYF; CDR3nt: TGTGCCAGCAGTTACGGAAACACCATATATTTT
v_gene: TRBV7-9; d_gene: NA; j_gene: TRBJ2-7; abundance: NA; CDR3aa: CASSFGTALEQYF; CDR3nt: TGTGCCAGCAGCTTCGGGACGGCTCTCGAGCAGTACTTC
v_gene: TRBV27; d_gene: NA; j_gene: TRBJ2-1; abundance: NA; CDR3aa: CASSFWGVGGGGEQFF; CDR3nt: TGTGCCAGCAGTTTCTGGGGGGTAGGGGGCGGCGGTGAGCAGTTCTTC
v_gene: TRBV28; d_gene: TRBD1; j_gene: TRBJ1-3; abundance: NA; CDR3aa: CASSLWTGDNTIYF; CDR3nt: TGTGCCAGCAGTTTATGGACAGGGGACAACACCATATATTTT
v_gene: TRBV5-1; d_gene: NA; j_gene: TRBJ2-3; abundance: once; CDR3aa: CASSTGTVTDTQYF; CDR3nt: TGCGCCAGCAGCACGGGGACCGTCACAGATACGCAGTATTTT
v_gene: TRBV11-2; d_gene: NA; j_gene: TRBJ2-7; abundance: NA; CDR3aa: CASTQQVGHSYF; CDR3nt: TGTGCCAGCACCCAACAGGTCGGCCACAGCTACTTC
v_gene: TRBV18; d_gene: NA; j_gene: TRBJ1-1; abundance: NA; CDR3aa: CASSLGQTLNTEAFF; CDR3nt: TGTGCCAGCTCACTCGGACAGACCCTGAACACTGAAGCTTTCTTT
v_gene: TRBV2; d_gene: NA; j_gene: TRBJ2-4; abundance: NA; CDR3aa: CASSENVSKNIQYF; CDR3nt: TGTGCCAGCAGTGAAAACGTGTCCAAAAACATTCAGTACTTC
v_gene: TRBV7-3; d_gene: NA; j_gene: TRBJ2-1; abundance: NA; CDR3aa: CASSPNIGAAYNEQFF; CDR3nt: TGTGCCAGCAGCCCAAACATCGGGGCGGCCTACAATGAGCAGTTCTTC
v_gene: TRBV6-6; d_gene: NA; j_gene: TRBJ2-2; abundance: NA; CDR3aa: CASSTPTGELFF; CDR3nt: TGTGCCAGCAGCACGCCCACCGGGGAGCTGTTTTTT
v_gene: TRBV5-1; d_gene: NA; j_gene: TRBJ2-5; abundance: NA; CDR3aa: CASSFAGYETQYF; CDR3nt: TGCGCCAGCAGCTTCGCCGGGTACGAGACCCAGTACTTC
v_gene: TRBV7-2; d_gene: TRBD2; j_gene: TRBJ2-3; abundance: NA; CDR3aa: CASSLRTSADTQYF; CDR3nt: TGTGCCAGCAGCCTTAGGACTAGCGCAGATACGCAGTATTTT
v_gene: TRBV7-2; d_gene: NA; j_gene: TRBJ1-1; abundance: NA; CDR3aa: CAVWRFQRDTEAFF; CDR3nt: TGTGCCGTTTGGAGGTTCCAGAGGGACACTGAAGCTTTCTTT
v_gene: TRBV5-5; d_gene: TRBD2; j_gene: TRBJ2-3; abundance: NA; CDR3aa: CASSSRGATDTQYF; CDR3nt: TGTGCCAGCAGCTCGCGGGGGGCCACCGATACGCAGTATTTT
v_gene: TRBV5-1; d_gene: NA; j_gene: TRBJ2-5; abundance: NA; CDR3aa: CASSLGREGETQYF; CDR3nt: TGCGCCAGCAGCTTAGGTAGAGAGGGGGAGACCCAGTACTTC
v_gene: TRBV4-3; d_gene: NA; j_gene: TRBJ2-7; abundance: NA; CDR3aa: CASSQEIGAEQYF; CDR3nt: TGCGCCAGCAGCCAAGAGATTGGCGCCGAGCAGTACTTC
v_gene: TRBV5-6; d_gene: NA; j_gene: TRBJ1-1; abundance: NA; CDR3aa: CASSPGTTEAFF; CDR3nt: TGTGCCAGCAGCCCGGGAACCACTGAAGCTTTCTTT
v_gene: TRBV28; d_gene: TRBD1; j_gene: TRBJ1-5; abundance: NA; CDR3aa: CASTPTGESQPQHF; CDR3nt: TGTGCCAGCACCCCCACAGGGGAAAGTCAGCCCCAGCATTTT
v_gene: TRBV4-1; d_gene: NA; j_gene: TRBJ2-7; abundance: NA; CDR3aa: CASSQRDDRNGRYEQYF; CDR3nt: TGCGCCAGCAGCCAACGGGACGACCGGAACGGAAGATACGAGCAGTACTTC
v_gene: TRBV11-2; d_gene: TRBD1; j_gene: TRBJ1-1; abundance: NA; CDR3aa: CASSMNRGRRNTEAFF; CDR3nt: TGTGCCAGCAGCATGAACAGGGGGCGAAGGAACACTGAAGCTTTCTTT
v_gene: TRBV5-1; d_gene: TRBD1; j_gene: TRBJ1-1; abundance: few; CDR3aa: CASKLRDRATEAFF; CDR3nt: TGCGCCAGCAAACTCCGGGACAGGGCCACTGAAGCTTTCTTT
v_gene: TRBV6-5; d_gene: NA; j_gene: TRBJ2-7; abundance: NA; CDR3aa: CASSRGSLYEQYF; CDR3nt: TGTGCCAGCAGTAGGGGCAGCTTATACGAGCAGTACTTC
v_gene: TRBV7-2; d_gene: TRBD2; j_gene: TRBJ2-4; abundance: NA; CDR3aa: CASSSPPWAGVGNIQYF; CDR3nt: TGTGCCAGCAGCTCTCCACCCTGGGCGGGGGTGGGGAACATTCAGTACTTC
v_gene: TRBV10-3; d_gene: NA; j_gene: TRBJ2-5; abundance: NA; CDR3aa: CATSQRNQETQYF; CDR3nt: TGTGCCACCTCCCAAAGGAACCAAGAGACCCAGTACTTC
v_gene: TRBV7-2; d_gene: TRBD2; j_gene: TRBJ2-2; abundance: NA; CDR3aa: CASSQSGRGSSGELFF; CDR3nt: TGTGCCAGCAGTCAAAGCGGGAGAGGATCCTCCGGGGAGCTGTTTTTT
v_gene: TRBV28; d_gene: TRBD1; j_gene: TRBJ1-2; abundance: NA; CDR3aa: CASSFYAGGGGGYGYTF; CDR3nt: TGTGCCAGCAGTTTCTATGCAGGGGGAGGGGGCGGTTATGGCTACACCTTC
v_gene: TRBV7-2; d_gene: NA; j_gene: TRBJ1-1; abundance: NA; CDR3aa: CASSPHSFTEAFF; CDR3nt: TGTGCCAGCAGCCCCCACAGCTTCACTGAAGCTTTCTTT
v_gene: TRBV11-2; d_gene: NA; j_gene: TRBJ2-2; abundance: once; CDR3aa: CASSLQAHGELFF; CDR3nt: TGTGCCAGCAGCCTACAGGCGCACGGGGAGCTGTTTTTT
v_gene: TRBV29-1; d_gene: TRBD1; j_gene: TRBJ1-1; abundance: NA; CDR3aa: CSVRTDREVTPEAFF; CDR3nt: TGCAGCGTACGAACGGACAGGGAAGTAACCCCTGAAGCTTTCTTT
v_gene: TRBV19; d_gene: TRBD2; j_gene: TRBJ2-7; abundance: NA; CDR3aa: CASSTRTSGVYEQYF; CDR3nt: TGTGCCAGTAGTACCCGGACTAGCGGGGTCTACGAGCAGTACTTC
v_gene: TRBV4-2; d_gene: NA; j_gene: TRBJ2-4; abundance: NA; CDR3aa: CASSQAEGARGLAKNIQYF; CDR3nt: TGTGCCAGCAGCCAAGCGGAGGGGGCTCGCGGCCTAGCCAAAAACATTCAGTACTTC
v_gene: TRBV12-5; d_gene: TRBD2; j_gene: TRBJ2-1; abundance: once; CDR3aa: CASGLVMAGGSYNEQFF; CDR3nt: TGTGCTAGTGGTTTGGTAATGGCGGGGGGCTCGTACAATGAGCAGTTCTTC
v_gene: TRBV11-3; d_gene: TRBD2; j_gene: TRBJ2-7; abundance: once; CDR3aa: CASIPGGTSGYEQYF; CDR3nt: TGTGCCAGCATCCCAGGAGGGACTAGCGGCTACGAGCAGTACTTC
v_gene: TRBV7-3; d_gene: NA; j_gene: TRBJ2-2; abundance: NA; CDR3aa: CASSRDTTNTGELFF; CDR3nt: TGTGCCAGCAGCCGGGACACTACGAACACCGGGGAGCTGTTTTTT
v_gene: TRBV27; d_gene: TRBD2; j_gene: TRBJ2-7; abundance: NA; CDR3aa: CASSLKFGGVDHYEQYF; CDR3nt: TGTGCCAGCAGTCTAAAATTCGGGGGGGTAGACCACTACGAGCAGTACTTC
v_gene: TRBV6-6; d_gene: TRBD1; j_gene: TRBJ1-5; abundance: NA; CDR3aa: CASSRTGWNQPQHF; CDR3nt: TGTGCCAGCAGTCGGACAGGGTGGAATCAGCCCCAGCATTTT
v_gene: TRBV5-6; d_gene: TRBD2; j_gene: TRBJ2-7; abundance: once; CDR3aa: CASSLSGVVYEQYF; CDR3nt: TGTGCCAGCAGCTTGAGCGGGGTGGTATACGAGCAGTACTTC
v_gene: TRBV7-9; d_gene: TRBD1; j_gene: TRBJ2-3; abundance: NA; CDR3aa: CASTLLGRQGDWDTQYF; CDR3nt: TGTGCCAGCACCCTTTTAGGCAGACAGGGGGATTGGGATACGCAGTATTTT
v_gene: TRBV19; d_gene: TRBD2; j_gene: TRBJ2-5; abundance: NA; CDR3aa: CASTRTSGGAGTQYF; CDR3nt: TGTGCCAGTACCCGGACTAGCGGGGGGGCCGGGACCCAGTACTTC
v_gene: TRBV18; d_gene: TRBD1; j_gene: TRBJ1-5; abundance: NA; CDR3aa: CASSPGQGNQPQHF; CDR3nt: TGTGCCAGTTCGCCGGGACAGGGCAATCAGCCCCAGCATTTT
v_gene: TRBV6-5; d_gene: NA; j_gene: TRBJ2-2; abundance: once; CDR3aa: CASSYSYSGTGELFF; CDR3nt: TGTGCCAGCAGTTACTCCTACAGTGGAACCGGGGAGCTGTTTTTT
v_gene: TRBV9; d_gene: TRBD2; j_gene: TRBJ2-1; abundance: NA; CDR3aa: CASSVGLGSYNEQFF; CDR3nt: TGTGCCAGCAGCGTGGGACTAGGCTCCTACAATGAGCAGTTCTTC
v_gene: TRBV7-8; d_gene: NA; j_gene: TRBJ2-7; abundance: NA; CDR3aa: CASRQSGGLTYEQYF; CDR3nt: TGTGCCAGCAGACAAAGTGGGGGATTGACCTACGAGCAGTACTTC
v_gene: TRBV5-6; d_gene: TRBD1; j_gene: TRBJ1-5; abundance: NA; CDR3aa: CASSRMTGGRVQPQHF; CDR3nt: TGTGCCAGCAGCCGGATGACAGGGGGAAGGGTTCAGCCCCAGCATTTT
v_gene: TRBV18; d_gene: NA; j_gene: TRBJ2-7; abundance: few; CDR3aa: CASSPNPLSSYEQYF; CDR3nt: TGTGCCAGCTCACCGAACCCATTAAGCTCCTACGAGCAGTACTTC
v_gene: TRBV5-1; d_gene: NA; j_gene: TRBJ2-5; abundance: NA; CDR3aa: CASSLSSGVSGETQYF; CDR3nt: TGCGCCAGCAGCTTGAGTAGCGGAGTTTCAGGGGAGACCCAGTACTTC